This T cell receptor beta chain comes out of a study of identifying expanded T cells in peripheral blood. Study observations and caveats: Clone count variance between roughly two-week samples rose with total template count. Differentially abundant clones: approximately 1.3 between replicates, approximately 15 at 2 to 3 weeks, 19 to 20 at four.

TCRdb keeps only in-frame clones here, not all; method: immunoSEQ multiplex PCR. In the table there are around 120,000 clones, approximately 88% of which are singletons. As regards this clone: Its antigen is unidentified.

Healthy donors had no documented immune events, such as infections, while sampled. V was clipped by 7 bases and J by 7 bases; unmatched bases: 7. The CDR3 length is 13 residues. From germline, CDR1 is MNHNY and CDR2 SVGAGI (reference sequence). The sample taken for sequencing was blood. This receptor was taken from a person between 18 and 75 years old in good health. The chain couples TRBV6-6 to TRBJ1-2, with 9 bases lining up with TRBD1. The CDR3 coding sequence is TGTGCCAGCACGAGACAGGGGGGCAGTGGCTACACCTTC. Encoded protein: CASTRQGGSGYTF.